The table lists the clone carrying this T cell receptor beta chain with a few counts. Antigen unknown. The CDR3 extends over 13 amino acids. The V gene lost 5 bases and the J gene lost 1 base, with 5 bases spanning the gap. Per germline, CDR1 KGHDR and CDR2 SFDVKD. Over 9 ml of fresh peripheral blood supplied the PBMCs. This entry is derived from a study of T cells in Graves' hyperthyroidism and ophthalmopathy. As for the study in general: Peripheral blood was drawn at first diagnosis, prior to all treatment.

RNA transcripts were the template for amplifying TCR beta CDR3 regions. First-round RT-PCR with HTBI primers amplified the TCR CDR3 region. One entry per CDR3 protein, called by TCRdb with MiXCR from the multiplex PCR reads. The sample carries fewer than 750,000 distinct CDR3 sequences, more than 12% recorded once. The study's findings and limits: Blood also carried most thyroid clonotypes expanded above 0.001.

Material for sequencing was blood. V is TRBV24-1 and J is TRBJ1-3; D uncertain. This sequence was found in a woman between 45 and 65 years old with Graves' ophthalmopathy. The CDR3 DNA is TGTGCCACCAGTGGGGGTTCTGGAAACACCATATATTTT. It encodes CATSGGSGNTIYF.